This T cell receptor beta chain appears in the sequencing data of a study of OX40 agonist ivuxolimab in advanced cancers. For the study at large: Having had anti-PD-1, anti-PD-L1 or anti-CTLA-4 therapy before was allowed, and around 44% had some. In three patients, partial responses were observed, one with hepatocellular carcinoma and two with cutaneous melanoma. Study-wide points: Researchers did not establish what antigens the expanded peripheral T cells target. Also showing low normalized T-cell clonal expansion were some of the nonresponders.

A single count supports this clone. Its specificity is unknown. Using immunoSEQ multiplex PCR, the repertoire was profiled, and TCRdb retains in-frame clones only, with some absent. The profile shows 60,000 or so clones, around 93% of them singletons. CDR1 LNHDA and CDR2 SQIVND come from the germline V gene (reference sequence). The V and J ends lost 11 bases and 4 bases, in that order; junction bases with no gene match: 17. The CDR3 consists of 15 residues. The chain is built from TRBV19 and TRBJ2-7, with 7 bases lining up with TRBD2. The input for sequencing was CD4+ or CD8+ T cells sorted from blood, taken in a trial of the OX40 agonist ivuxolimab. The receptor was isolated from an adult with an advanced solid tumor such as melanoma, head and neck, liver or kidney cancer. The DNA of the CDR3 is TGTGCCTACTCCCGTGGAGCGGGAAGTCGGTACGAGCAGTACTTC. Its translation is CAYSRGAGSRYEQYF.